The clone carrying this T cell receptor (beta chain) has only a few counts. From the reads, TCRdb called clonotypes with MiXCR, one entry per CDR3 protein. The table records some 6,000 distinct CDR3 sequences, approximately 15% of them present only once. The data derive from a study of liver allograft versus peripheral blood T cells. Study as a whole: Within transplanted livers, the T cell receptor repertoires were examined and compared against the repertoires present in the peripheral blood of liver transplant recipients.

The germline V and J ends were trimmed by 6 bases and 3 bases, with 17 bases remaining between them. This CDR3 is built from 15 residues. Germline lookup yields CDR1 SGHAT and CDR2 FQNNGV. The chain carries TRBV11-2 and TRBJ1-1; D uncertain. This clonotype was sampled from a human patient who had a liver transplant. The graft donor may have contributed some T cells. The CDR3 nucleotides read TGTGCCAGCAGATCCCTACCTTTAGGCCACACTGAAGCTTTCTTT. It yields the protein CASRSLPLGHTEAFF.